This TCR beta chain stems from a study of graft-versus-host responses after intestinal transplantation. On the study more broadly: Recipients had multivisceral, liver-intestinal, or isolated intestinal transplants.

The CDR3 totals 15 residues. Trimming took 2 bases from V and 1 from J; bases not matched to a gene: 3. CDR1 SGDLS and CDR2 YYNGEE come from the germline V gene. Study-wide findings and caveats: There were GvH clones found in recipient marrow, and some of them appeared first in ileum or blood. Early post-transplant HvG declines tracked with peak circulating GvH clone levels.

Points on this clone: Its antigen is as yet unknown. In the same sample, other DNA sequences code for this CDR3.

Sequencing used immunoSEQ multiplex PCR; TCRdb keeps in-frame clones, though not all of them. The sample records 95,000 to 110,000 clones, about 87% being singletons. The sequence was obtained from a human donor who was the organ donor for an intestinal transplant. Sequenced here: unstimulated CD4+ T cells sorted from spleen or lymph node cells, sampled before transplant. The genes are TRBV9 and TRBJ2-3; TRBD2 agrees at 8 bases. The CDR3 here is CASSVTSGRTDTQYF. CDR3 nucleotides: TGTGCCAGCAGCGTTACTAGCGGCCGCACAGATACGCAGTATTTT. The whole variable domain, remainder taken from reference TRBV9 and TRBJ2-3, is DSGVTQTPKHLITATGQRVTLRCSPRSGDLSVYWYQQSLDQGLQFLIQYYNGEERAKGNILERFSAQQFPDLHSELNLSSLELGDSALYFCASSVTSGRTDTQYFGPGTRLTVL.